Presented here are 22 T cell receptor beta chains from one specimen sequenced in a study of PD-1 blockade in classical Hodgkin lymphoma. Produced via immunoSEQ multiplex PCR; TCRdb's table is partial and in-frame only. This table has about 20,000 clones, 72% appearing once. Time point of the sample: cycle 4 day 1 (C4D1), after about 6 weeks of nivolumab. Relapses following autologous stem cell transplantation were seen in all patients, with brentuximab vedotin exposure varying. The authors purified CD4+ T cells from thawed PBMCs by magnetic negative selection. This sample comprised CD4+ T cells from blood, obtained before the fourth cycle of nivolumab. Receptor source: a human donor with classical Hodgkin lymphoma.

V gene TRBV2 combines with J gene TRBJ2-7; tentatively, D is TRBD1 (5 bases). Germline assignment: CDR1 SNHLY and CDR2 FYNNEI. The length of the CDR3 is 15 residues. The V and J ends lost 5 bases and 1 base respectively, with 15 bases between them. In DNA form, the CDR3 reads TGTGCCAGCAGTACGCTTGGGGCTTTTTCCTACGAGCAGTACTTC. It encodes CASSTLGAFSYEQYF.

J is TRBJ1-5 and V is TRBV10-3, with 9 bases identical to TRBD1. V shed 10 bases and J 1 base; nucleotides not matched to a gene: 5. Germline CDR1 ENHRY, CDR2 SYGVKD. This CDR3 is built from 14 residues. CDR3 sequence reads: CASGQGRSNQPQHF. CDR3 nucleotide sequence: TGTGCCAGCGGACAGGGGAGAAGCAATCAGCCCCAGCATTTT.

The chain carries TRBV25-1 and TRBJ1-4, with D perhaps matching TRBD1 (5 bases). V lost 5 bases, J lost 3 bases, and 13 bases lay in between. CDR3 length: 15 residues. Germline V CDR1 and CDR2: MGHDK, SYGVNS. The CDR3 DNA sequence: TGTGCCAGCAGTCTGGGGGGTTCGTCTAATGAAAAACTGTTTTTT. Encoded protein: CASSLGGSSNEKLFF.

Only one count was recorded for this clone. This chain connects TRBV6-6 to TRBJ2-7, with D uncertain. Between the trimmed V and J ends, which lost 0 bases and 5 bases, there was a span of 17 bases. This CDR3 has 16 amino acids. Germline V CDR1 and CDR2: MNHNY, SVGAGI (reference sequence). CDR3: CASSYSALTTPDEQYF. CDR3 DNA: TGTGCCAGCAGTTACTCGGCCCTAACAACACCAGACGAGCAGTACTTC.

The rearrangement links TRBV5-1 to TRBJ2-3; 11 bases agree with TRBD2. Germline lookup yields CDR1 SGHRS and CDR2 YFSETQ. The CDR3 has 16 amino acids. V lost 0 bases and J lost 4; bases outside the gene matches: 4. The chain's CDR3 is CASSLGASGGSDTQYF. As DNA, the CDR3 is TGCGCCAGCAGCTTGGGTGCTAGCGGGGGGTCAGATACGCAGTATTTT.

The V call is TRBV6-1, the J call TRBJ1-2; D is perhaps TRBD1 (6 bases). The CDR3 is 14 residues long. V lost 6 bases to trimming and J lost 3 bases, with 14 bases between them. From germline, CDR1 is MNHNS and CDR2 SASEGT. This CDR3 is CASRAQGLYYGYTF. The CDR3 DNA reads TGTGCCAGCAGGGCACAGGGTCTCTACTATGGCTACACCTTC.

This clone was counted a single time. This chain uses TRBV15 with TRBJ2-3; TRBD2 is a possible D gene (5 bases). This CDR3 contains 16 residues. The germline V gene encodes CDR1 LNHNV and CDR2 YYDKDF (reference sequence). The germline V and J ends were trimmed by 3 bases and 0 bases, with 13 bases remaining between them. The CDR3 reads CATSRAFRESTDTQYF. The CDR3 bases are TGTGCCACCAGCAGGGCGTTCCGGGAAAGCACAGATACGCAGTATTTT.

This sequence joins TRBV19 and TRBJ1-2; 9 bases are a match to TRBD1. From germline, CDR1 is LNHDA and CDR2 SQIVND (reference sequence). V gave up 7 bases and J gave up 3 bases; unmatched junction bases: 6. The CDR3 is 14 amino acids. The CDR3 region is CASIGWTGDYGYTF. The CDR3 region has the DNA TGTGCCAGTATCGGTTGGACAGGGGACTATGGCTACACCTTC. The entire variable domain, with the rest obtained from reference TRBV19 and TRBJ1-2, is as follows: DGGITQSPKYLFRKEGQNVTLSCEQNLNHDAMYWYRQDPGQGLRLIYYSQIVNDFQKGDIAEGYSVSREKKESFPLTVTSAQKNPTAFYLCASIGWTGDYGYTFGSGTRLTVV.

The chain links TRBV7-6 to TRBJ1-6; possibly TRBD1 for D (6 bases). Germline CDR1 SGHVS, CDR2 FNYEAQ. The CDR3 has 18 residues. V was pared by 1 base and J by 1 base, with 14 bases between. The CDR3 bases are TGTGCCAGCAGCTTAGAGGGGGGGCTTCGGTCCTATAATTCACCCCTCCACTTT. Translated: CASSLEGGLRSYNSPLHF.

The J gene is TRBJ2-7, the V gene TRBV10-2; D is possibly TRBD2 (6 bases). Germline CDR1 reads WSHSY; CDR2 reads SAAADI. The CDR3 totals 13 residues. V was pared by 7 bases and J by 3 bases, with 13 bases between. The DNA for the CDR3 is TGCGCCAGCACCCCCGGGGGTATCTACGAGCAGTACTTC. This encodes CASTPGGIYEQYF.

The chain couples TRBV4-1 to TRBJ1-5; perhaps TRBD1 as D (5 bases). CDR1 is MGHRA, CDR2 YSYEKL, per germline. The CDR3 totals 16 residues. V was shortened by 3 bases and J by 9 bases, with 21 bases between the two germline ends. The CDR3 sequence is CASSQSTGTPSWPQHF. The DNA for the CDR3 is TGCGCCAGCAGCCAGTCCACCGGGACCCCATCTTGGCCCCAGCATTTT.

In its sample, this clone was seen a few times. The CDR3 here is CASSYRPDRSYNSPLHF. The CDR3, as DNA: TGTGCCAGCAGTTATAGACCCGACAGGTCCTATAATTCACCCCTCCACTTT. V gene TRBV28 combines with J gene TRBJ1-6; TRBD1 is a possible D gene (6 bases). The CDR3 extends over 17 amino acids. Germline V gene sequence: CDR1 MDHEN, CDR2 SYDVKM. Trimming shortened V by 4 bases and J by 1 base, and 14 bases separated the two germline ends.

The chain couples TRBV5-1 to TRBJ2-7; TRBD1 agrees at 11 bases. The J segment lost 3 bases and the V segment lost 4 bases, leaving 6 bases of the junction unmatched. CDR1 is SGHRS, CDR2 YFSETQ, per germline. The length of the CDR3 is 15 residues. CDR3 residues: CASSHPGTGGYEQYF. The DNA of the CDR3 is TGCGCCAGCAGCCACCCCGGGACAGGGGGCTACGAGCAGTACTTC.

This clone was seen a handful of times. The rearrangement joins TRBV7-3 to TRBJ1-1; D gene unclear. The CDR3 has 13 residues. The germline CDR1 and CDR2 sequences are SGHTA and FQGTGA. Trimming took off 2 bases at V and 1 base at J, with 5 bases between the two ends. DNA for the CDR3: TGTGCCAGCAGCTTAGGACGGAACACTGAAGCTTTCTTT. Translated, it gives CASSLGRNTEAFF.

This chain joins TRBV12-5 and TRBJ2-3; TRBD2 aligns across 8 bases. V lost 0 bases, J lost 4 bases, and 6 bases stayed unmatched. The CDR3 extends over 16 amino acids. CDR1 LGHNT and CDR2 FRNRAP come from the germline V gene. CDR3 in amino acids: CASGLVRGGIPDTQYF. CDR3 sequence (DNA): TGTGCTAGTGGTTTGGTACGGGGGGGGATCCCAGATACGCAGTATTTT.

The V and J genes are TRBV6-5 and TRBJ1-1; no clear D. Germline-derived CDR1 and CDR2 are MNHEY and SVGAGI. There are 16 residues in the CDR3. Trimming took 0 bases from V and 3 from J, leaving 14 bases between them. CDR3 sequence: CASSYSGQSPHTEAFF. In DNA, the CDR3 is TGTGCCAGCAGTTACTCGGGCCAATCACCCCACACTGAAGCTTTCTTT.

This clone was observed a few times. The chain employs TRBV5-1 and TRBJ1-6; 7 nucleotides align to TRBD1. This CDR3 has 15 amino acids. Germline V gene sequence: CDR1 SGHRS, CDR2 YFSETQ. Losses at the gene ends were 4 bases for V and 7 bases for J; bases not matched to a gene: 8. The CDR3 reads CASSRGQARNSPLHF. The CDR3 DNA follows: TGCGCCAGCAGCCGCGGACAGGCCCGGAATTCACCCCTCCACTTT.

CDR3 DNA sequence: TGTGCCAGCTCTAAGACAGGGACCGCTGAAGCTTTCTTT. It encodes CASSKTGTAEAFF. The rearrangement uses TRBV18 and TRBJ1-1; 7 bases align to TRBD1. The CDR3 contains 13 residues. Germline CDR1 KGHSH, CDR2 LQKENI. V lost 6 bases to trimming and J lost 6 bases; unmatched junction nucleotides: 7.

The chain is built from TRBV5-5 and TRBJ1-3; TRBD1 aligns across 8 bases. The CDR3 has 16 amino acids. CDR1 SGHKS and CDR2 YYEKEE come from the germline V gene (reference sequence). The trim removed 5 bases at V and 4 bases at J, leaving 11 bases unmatched. The CDR3 DNA reads as TGTGCCAGCAGTCCTCCGGGACAGGAAAAAGGAAACACCATATATTTT. This codes for CASSPPGQEKGNTIYF.

The rearrangement links TRBV5-1 to TRBJ2-5; D gene ambiguous. The germline gives CDR1 SGHRS, CDR2 YFSETQ. V was shortened by 0 bases and J by 6 bases, with 12 bases between the two germline ends. This CDR3 comprises 14 residues. The CDR3 bases are TGCGCCAGCAGCTTGGATTGGGGAATGCAGACCCAGTACTTC. Protein: CASSLDWGMQTQYF.

This clone ranks as medium-sized. The chain couples TRBV7-2 to TRBJ1-6, with D maybe TRBD1 (5 bases). This CDR3 comprises 14 residues. V gave up 5 bases and J gave up 6 bases, with 11 bases separating them. Germline CDR1 is SGHTA and CDR2 is FQGNSA. In nucleotides, the CDR3 is TGTGCCAGCAGCCTCAGGGAATTTAATTCACCCCTCCACTTT. It is translated as CASSLREFNSPLHF.

The chain couples TRBV10-1 to TRBJ1-2, with 8 bases matching TRBD1. This CDR3 contains 15 residues. The germline V gene encodes CDR1 WNHNN and CDR2 SYGVQD (reference sequence). Losses at the gene ends were 9 bases for V and 4 bases for J; bases not matched to a gene: 13. The CDR3 sequence is CARMNQIGTGYGYTF. CDR3 in DNA: TGCGCCAGAATGAACCAAATTGGGACAGGCTATGGCTACACCTTC.